Below are 22 T cell receptor beta chains sequenced from a single sample in a study of T cells in Graves' hyperthyroidism and ophthalmopathy. TCR beta CDR3 regions were amplified from RNA. First-round RT-PCR with HTBI primers amplified the TCR CDR3 region. One entry per CDR3 protein, called by TCRdb with MiXCR from the multiplex PCR reads. There are hundreds of thousands of distinct CDR3 sequences in the sample; about 19% occur only once, and around 15% lies in the top ten. The sample taken for sequencing was blood. The receptors shown here come from a woman in her fifties or sixties with Graves' hyperthyroidism that later progressed to Graves' ophthalmopathy.

The gene calls are TRBV12-3 or TRBV12-4 and TRBJ2-7, with D hard to call. CDR3 length equals 13 residues. The ends were cut back, 6 bases at V and 1 base at J, with 10 bases in the middle. Here the CDR3 DNA reads TGTGCCAGCAGGGCAGACCTATCCTACGAGCAGTACTTC. Residues: CASRADLSYEQYF.

The chain uses TRBV7-9 and TRBJ1-1; D is undetermined. This CDR3 spans 13 amino acids. CDR1 is SEHNR, CDR2 FQNEAQ, per germline (reference sequence). The V end lost 4 bases, the J end lost 8 bases, and 14 bases lay between the germline ends. The CDR3 coding sequence is TGTGCCAGCAGCTCTCCGGCTACACTGGAAGCTTTCTTT. This encodes CASSSPATLEAFF.

The V and J genes are TRBV19 and TRBJ1-1; 8 bases line up with TRBD1. After removal of 1 base from V and 8 bases from J, the junction contained 3 bases not matched to a gene. The CDR3 sequence is 13 residues long. Germline lookup yields CDR1 LNHDA and CDR2 SQIVND (reference sequence). CDR3 sequence reads: CASSIVGTGEAFF. Written as DNA, the CDR3 is TGTGCCAGTAGTATAGTAGGGACAGGAGAAGCTTTCTTT. Looking up the rest from reference TRBV19 and TRBJ1-1 gives the full variable domain: DGGITQSPKYLFRKEGQNVTLSCEQNLNHDAMYWYRQDPGQGLRLIYYSQIVNDFQKGDIAEGYSVSREKKESFPLTVTSAQKNPTAFYLCASSIVGTGEAFFGQGTRLTVV.

This clonotype was seen ten or more times. The gene calls are TRBV29-1 and TRBJ1-1; D is uncertain. Trimming left V 3 bases short and J 5 bases short, with 7 bases between. The V gene's germline CDR1 is SQVTM and CDR2 ANQGSEA. The CDR3 runs to 11 residues. The CDR3 loop reads CSVEETTEAFF. CDR3 sequence (DNA): TGCAGCGTTGAGGAAACAACTGAAGCTTTCTTT. Full variable domain (rest looked up from reference TRBV29-1 and TRBJ1-1): SAVISQKPSRDICQRGTSLTIQCQVDSQVTMMFWYRQQPGQSLTLIATANQGSEATYESGFVIDKFPISRPNLTFSTLTVSNMSPEDSSIYLCSVEETTEAFFGQGTRLTVV.

Regarding this clonotype: The junction does not match germline at one end; this may be a read error. This chain joins TRBV7-8 and TRBJ1-1; D is unclear. Germline CDR1 and CDR2: SGHVS and FQNEAQ. The CDR3 spans 12 residues. CDR3 bases: TGTGCCAGAAGCTTAGCCTCCACTGAAGCTTTCTTT. Translation gives CARSLASTEAFF.

This clonotype was found a few times. V is TRBV7-2 and J is TRBJ2-5; 9 nucleotides agree with TRBD1. There are 16 residues in the CDR3. The germline CDR1 and CDR2 sequences are SGHTA and FQGNSA. After removal of 6 bases from V and 4 bases from J, the junction contained 12 bases not matched to a gene. CDR3 nucleotides: TGTGCCAGCAGAGTTTTGTACAGGGGGCGGGGAGAGACCCAGTACTTC. As protein: CASRVLYRGRGETQYF.

This clonotype was found many times. V and J are TRBV6-1 and TRBJ1-1; D is undetermined. CDR3 length: 14 amino acids. V was pared by 4 bases and J by 0 bases, with 9 bases between. Germline CDR1 reads MNHNS; CDR2 reads SASEGT. For the CDR3, the DNA is TGTGCCAGCAGTGGTCGGTCGCTGAACACTGAAGCTTTCTTT. Protein product: CASSGRSLNTEAFF.

Worth noting for this clonotype: This may arise from a read error, as a much more abundant clone is one base away. The V and J genes are TRBV5-1 and TRBJ1-6; a weak D match, TRBD1 (5 bases). CDR1 is SGHRS, CDR2 YFSETQ, per germline. The CDR3 length is 14 residues. Here the CDR3 DNA reads TGCGCCAGCAGCTCTATGACAGATAATCCACCCCTCCACTTT. It is translated as CASSSMTDNPPLHF.

In its sample, this clonotype was seen a few times. The chain carries TRBV6-2 or TRBV6-3 and TRBJ2-3, with 8 positions matching TRBD2. The CDR3 is 15 amino acids. Germline CDR1 and CDR2: MNHEY and SVGEGT. V was pared by 4 bases and J by 4 bases, with 7 bases of the junction left unmatched. The CDR3 here is CASSSPGGAADTQYF. The CDR3 nucleotides are TGTGCCAGCAGTTCGCCGGGGGGGGCTGCAGATACGCAGTATTTT.

The CDR3 DNA reads as TGCAGCGTTGAATCCCTGAACGAGCAGTACTTC. It translates to CSVESLNEQYF. The chain joins TRBV29-1 to TRBJ2-7; D unclear. The germline CDR1 and CDR2 sequences are SQVTM and ANQGSEA. Trimming removed 2 bases at V and 5 bases at J, with 7 bases between. The CDR3 consists of 11 residues.

This clonotype was counted between two and nine times. The rearrangement joins TRBV20-1 to TRBJ2-5, with D tentatively TRBD1 or TRBD2 (6 bases each). V lost 1 base to trimming and J lost 5 bases, with 23 bases between them. Germline-derived CDR1 and CDR2 are DFQATT and SNEGSKA (reference sequence). This CDR3 is 17 amino acids long. CDR3 nucleotide sequence: TGCAGTGCTAGAGTTGGTAGGTCCGGGGGCGCGACGGAGACCCAGTACTTC. Its protein is CSARVGRSGGATETQYF.

Ten or more counts support this clonotype. The chain employs TRBV12-5 and TRBJ1-1, with a tentative D call TRBD1 (6 bases). Germline assignment: CDR1 LGHNT and CDR2 FRNRAP. This CDR3 contains 18 residues. V was pared by 3 bases and J by 4 bases, with 24 bases between. Here the CDR3 DNA reads TGTGCTAGTGGTTTTATACTTGCGGGCAGGGGATTTTCCACTGAAGCTTTCTTT. Translation gives CASGFILAGRGFSTEAFF.

The chain uses TRBV12-3 or TRBV12-4 and TRBJ1-2; no firm D call. V was trimmed by 1 base and J by 6 bases, leaving 15 bases between them. This CDR3 has 15 amino acids. For the CDR3, the DNA is TGTGCCAGCAGTTTAGTAGTCCCGCCACGACATGGCTACACCTTC. It specifies CASSLVVPPRHGYTF.

This chain uses TRBV10-1 with TRBJ2-1; no clear D gene. V lost 2 bases to trimming and J lost 4 bases, with 6 bases between them. The CDR3 length is 13 residues. The germline V gene encodes CDR1 WNHNN and CDR2 SYGVQD (reference sequence). The CDR3 spells CASSEGRYNEQFF. CDR3 nucleotide sequence: TGCGCCAGCAGTGAGGGACGGTACAATGAGCAGTTCTTC.

The chain recombines TRBV10-2 with TRBJ2-1, with D maybe TRBD2 (5 bases). Germline CDR1 and CDR2: WSHSY and SAAADI. V was pared by 5 bases and J by 2 bases, with 10 bases between. The CDR3 covers 14 residues. Here the CDR3 DNA reads TGCGCCAGCAGTACGGGAAAACCCTACAATGAGCAGTTCTTC. Its translation: CASSTGKPYNEQFF.

The chain has TRBV10-3 and TRBJ2-5; D possibly matches TRBD1 or TRBD2 (5 bases each). Germline V gene lookup returns CDR1 ENHRY and CDR2 SYGVKD. The CDR3 contains 13 residues. Deletions cut 6 bases from V and 0 bases from J, with 8 bases between. The CDR3 region has the DNA TGTGCCATCAGGGGGACGGACCAAGAGACCCAGTACTTC. Protein product: CAIRGTDQETQYF.

This chain connects TRBV6-1 to TRBJ2-7; 9 nucleotides agree with TRBD2. The junction had 11 bases not matched to a gene; V was cut back by 8 bases and J by 0 bases. Germline CDR1 is MNHNS and CDR2 is SASEGT. The CDR3 covers 16 residues. The CDR3 sequence: CASRRGLAGFSYEQYF. CDR3 in DNA: TGTGCCAGCCGACGTGGGCTAGCGGGGTTCTCCTACGAGCAGTACTTC.

This chain's CDR3 is CASSLLRQRGTEAFF. The CDR3 DNA reads as TGCGCCAGCAGCTTATTAAGACAGAGGGGGACTGAAGCTTTCTTT. The J gene is TRBJ1-1, the V gene TRBV5-1; tentative D call: TRBD1 (6 bases). Trimming took off 2 bases at V and 5 bases at J, with 16 bases between the two ends. CDR1 and CDR2 from the germline V gene are SGHRS and YFSETQ. This CDR3 region has 15 residues.

On this clonotype: This may arise from a read error, as a much more abundant clone is one base away. The rearrangement links TRBV20-1 to TRBJ1-2; 7 nucleotides align to TRBD1. CDR1 DFQATT and CDR2 SNEGSKA come from the germline V gene (reference sequence). This CDR3 region has 13 residues. The CDR3 loop reads CSAREQGRDGHTF. For the CDR3, the DNA is TGCAGTGCTAGGGAACAGGGGAGAGATGGCCACACCTTC.

This clonotype has a count of ten or more. This sequence joins TRBV20-1 and TRBJ1-5; a weak D match, TRBD1 (6 bases). Per the germline V gene, CDR1 is DFQATT and CDR2 is SNEGSKA (reference sequence). CDR3 size: 13 residues. Trimming removed 5 bases at V and 7 bases at J, with 15 bases between. The CDR3 DNA follows: TGCAGTGCTCAGGACAGCTTGGTGCAGCCCCAGCATTTT. It is translated as CSAQDSLVQPQHF.

V is TRBV6-5 and J is TRBJ2-3; TRBD2 matches 12 bases. Germline CDR1 reads MNHEY; CDR2 reads SVGAGI. V gave up 2 bases and J gave up 3 bases; unmatched junction bases: 3. The CDR3 is 16 residues long. CDR3 region: CASSYLAGGRTDTQYF. In nucleotides, the CDR3 is TGTGCCAGCAGTTACCTAGCGGGGGGGCGTACAGATACGCAGTATTTT.

This clonotype was recorded at least ten times. The chain carries TRBV27 and TRBJ1-6, with TRBD1 identical over 9 bases. J lost 12 bases, V lost 5 bases, and 5 bases had no gene match. CDR1 is MNHEY, CDR2 SMNVEV, per germline (reference sequence). The CDR3 consists of 13 residues. The CDR3 reads CASSDSGQGPLHF. The CDR3 DNA reads as TGTGCCAGCAGTGACTCGGGACAGGGACCCCTCCACTTT.